This entry describes one T cell receptor (beta chain). Each recovered donor of Cohort 3 presented with two negative PCRs, clearance, or symptom resolution. This sample was included in a study of blood T cell repertoires in COVID-19. Overall study: Samples representing acute and convalescent COVID-19 were sourced from the United States, Italy and Spain.

CDR1 is MDHEN, CDR2 SYDVKM, per germline. V shed 5 bases and J shed 5 bases, with 15 bases lying between them. This CDR3 is built from 14 residues. Original processing methods: The authors estimated nucleated cell counts from reference gene primer amplification. The repertoire was sequenced with immunoSEQ multiplex PCR; TCRdb's copy has only in-frame clones and lacks some. The DNA was the basis for D and trimming; V, J and clone size are from that table. The sample contains fewer than 300,000 clones, roughly 90% of which appear only once. The sequence was obtained from a woman aged 25 to 39 who had recovered from COVID-19. The chain recombines TRBV28 with TRBJ2-5; a possible D gene is TRBD1 (6 bases). The sample consisted of PBMCs or T cells enriched from blood (not recorded which). The CDR3 bases are TGTGCCAGCAGTGTACTACAGGGTGTTGAGACCCAGTACTTC. As protein: CASSVLQGVETQYF.